This T cell receptor beta chain was obtained from a study of blood T cell repertoires in COVID-19. Some clones are missing from TCRdb's copy, which holds only in-frame ones; the method was immunoSEQ multiplex PCR. The table shows about 200,000 clones, with roughly nine tenths occurring only once. The source material was peripheral blood. This receptor was taken from a man aged 55 to 69 with COVID-19, enrolled during active disease.

CDR3 nucleotide sequence: TGCAGCGTTGAAGAGGGGGCCCACTCTGGAAACACCATATATTTT. This codes for CSVEEGAHSGNTIYF. The gene calls are TRBV29-1 and TRBJ1-3; the D gene is possibly TRBD1 (6 bases). The CDR3 runs to 15 residues. With 0 bases removed from V and 0 bases from J, the gap between germline ends came to 9 bases. The germline gives CDR1 SQVTM, CDR2 ANQGSEA.